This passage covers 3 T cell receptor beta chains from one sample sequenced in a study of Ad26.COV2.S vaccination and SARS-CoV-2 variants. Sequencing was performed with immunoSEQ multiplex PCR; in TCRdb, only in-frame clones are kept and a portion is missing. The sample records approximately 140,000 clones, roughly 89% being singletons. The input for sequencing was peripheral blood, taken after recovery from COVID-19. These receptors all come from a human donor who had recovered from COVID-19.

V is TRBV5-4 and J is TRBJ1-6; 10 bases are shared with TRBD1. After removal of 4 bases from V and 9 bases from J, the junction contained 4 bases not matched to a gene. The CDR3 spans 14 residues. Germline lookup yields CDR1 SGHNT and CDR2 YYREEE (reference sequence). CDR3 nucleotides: TGTGCCAGCAGCATAGGACAGGGGGGTTCACCCCTCCACTTT. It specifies CASSIGQGGSPLHF.

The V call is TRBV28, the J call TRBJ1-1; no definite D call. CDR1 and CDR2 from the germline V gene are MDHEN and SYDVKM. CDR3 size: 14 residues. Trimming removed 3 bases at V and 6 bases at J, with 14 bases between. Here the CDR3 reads CASSFIRESPEAFF. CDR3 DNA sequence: TGTGCCAGCAGTTTTATCCGGGAATCGCCTGAAGCTTTCTTT.

Written as DNA, the CDR3 is TGTGCCAGCAGCGTAGATGGGTCCCGCACAGATACGCAGTATTTT. This translates into CASSVDGSRTDTQYF. The chain employs TRBV9 and TRBJ2-3; D is uncertain. Germline values: CDR1 SGDLS, CDR2 YYNGEE. The length of the CDR3 is 15 residues. Deletions cut 0 bases from V and 1 base from J, with 9 bases between.